This T cell receptor beta chain was identified in a study of identical twins. Template switching added a universal primer site; cDNA carried unique molecular identifiers. TCRdb recomputed calls from the 5' RACE reads with MiXCR, one row per CDR3 protein. Of some 240,000 distinct CDR3 sequences listed, under 12% are singletons. CDR3 length equals 14 residues. V was clipped by 3 bases and J by 2 bases; unmatched bases: 2. Germline assignment: CDR1 DFQATT and CDR2 SNEGSKA (reference sequence). The TCR originated in a man in his fifties or sixties in good health. This chain connects TRBV20-1 to TRBJ2-1, with 9 bases that match TRBD2. The sample comprised memory T cells sorted from blood. The CDR3 region is CSASGGGAYNEQFF. CDR3 bases: TGCAGTGCTAGTGGCGGGGGGGCCTACAATGAGCAGTTCTTC.